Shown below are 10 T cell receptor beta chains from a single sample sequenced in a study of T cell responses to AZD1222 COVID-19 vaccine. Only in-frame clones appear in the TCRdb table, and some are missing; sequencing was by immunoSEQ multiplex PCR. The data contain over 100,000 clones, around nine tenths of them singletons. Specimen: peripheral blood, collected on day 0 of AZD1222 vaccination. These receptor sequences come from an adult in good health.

CDR3 bases: TGTGCCAGCAGTTTCGGGGATGAATGGAGAAGCTATGGCTACACCTTC. This sequence encodes CASSFGDEWRSYGYTF. The chain links TRBV27 to TRBJ1-2; no clear D gene. CDR1 and CDR2 (germline): MNHEY, SMNVEV (reference sequence). With 3 bases removed from V and 4 bases from J, the gap between germline ends came to 18 bases. The CDR3 extends over 16 amino acids.

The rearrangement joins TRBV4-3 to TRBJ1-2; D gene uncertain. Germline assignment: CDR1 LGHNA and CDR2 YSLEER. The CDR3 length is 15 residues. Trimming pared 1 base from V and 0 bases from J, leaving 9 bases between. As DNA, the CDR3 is TGCGCCAGCAGCCAAGGGACGACCTCTAACTATGGCTACACCTTC. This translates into CASSQGTTSNYGYTF.

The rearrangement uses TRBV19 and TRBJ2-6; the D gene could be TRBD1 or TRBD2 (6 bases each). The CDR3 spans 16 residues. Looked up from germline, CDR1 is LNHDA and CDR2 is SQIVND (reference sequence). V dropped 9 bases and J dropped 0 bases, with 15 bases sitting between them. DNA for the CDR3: TGTGCCAGCTTGGGGGGCTTGGGCTCTGGGGCCAACGTCCTGACTTTC. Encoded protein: CASLGGLGSGANVLTF.

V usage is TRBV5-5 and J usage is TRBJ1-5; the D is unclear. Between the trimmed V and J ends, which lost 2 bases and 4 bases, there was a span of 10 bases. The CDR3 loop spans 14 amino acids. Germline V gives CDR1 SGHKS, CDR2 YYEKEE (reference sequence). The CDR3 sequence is CASSLGLTNQPQHF. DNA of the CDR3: TGTGCCAGCAGCTTAGGACTTACTAATCAGCCCCAGCATTTT.

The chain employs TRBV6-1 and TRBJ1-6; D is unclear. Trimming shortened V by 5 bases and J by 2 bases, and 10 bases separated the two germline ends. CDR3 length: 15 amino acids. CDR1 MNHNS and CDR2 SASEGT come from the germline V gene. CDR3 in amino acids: CASSSFITYNSPLHF. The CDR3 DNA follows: TGTGCCAGCAGTTCCTTCATTACCTATAATTCACCCCTCCACTTT.

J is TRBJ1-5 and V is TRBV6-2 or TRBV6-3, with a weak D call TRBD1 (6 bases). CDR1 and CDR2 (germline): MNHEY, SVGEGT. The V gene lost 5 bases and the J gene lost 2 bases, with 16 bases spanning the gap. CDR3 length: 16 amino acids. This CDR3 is CASSRLTGGRNQPQHF. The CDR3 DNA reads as TGTGCCAGCAGTCGATTGACAGGCGGGCGCAATCAGCCCCAGCATTTT.

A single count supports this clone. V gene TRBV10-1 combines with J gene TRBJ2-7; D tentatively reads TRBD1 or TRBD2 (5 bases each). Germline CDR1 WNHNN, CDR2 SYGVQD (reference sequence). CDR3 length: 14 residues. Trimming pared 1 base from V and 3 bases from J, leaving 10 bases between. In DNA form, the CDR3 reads TGCGCCAGCAGTGAGTGGGGGTCCGACTACGAGCAGTACTTC. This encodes CASSEWGSDYEQYF.

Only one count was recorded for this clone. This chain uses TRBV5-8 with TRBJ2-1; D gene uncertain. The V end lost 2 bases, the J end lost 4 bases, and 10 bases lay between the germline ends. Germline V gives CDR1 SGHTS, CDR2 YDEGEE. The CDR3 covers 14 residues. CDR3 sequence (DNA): TGTGCCAGCAGCTTCCCCTGGGGATACAATGAGCAGTTCTTC. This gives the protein CASSFPWGYNEQFF.

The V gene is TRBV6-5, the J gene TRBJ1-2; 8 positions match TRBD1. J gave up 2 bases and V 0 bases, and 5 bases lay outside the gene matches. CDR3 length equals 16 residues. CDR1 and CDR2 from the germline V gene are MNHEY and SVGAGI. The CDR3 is CASSYSINRGNYGYTF. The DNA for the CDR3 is TGTGCCAGCAGTTACTCGATCAACAGGGGGAACTATGGCTACACCTTC.

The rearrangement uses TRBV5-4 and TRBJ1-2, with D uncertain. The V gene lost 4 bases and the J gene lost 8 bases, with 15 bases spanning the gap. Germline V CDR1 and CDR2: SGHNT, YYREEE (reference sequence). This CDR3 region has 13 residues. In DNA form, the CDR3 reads TGTGCCAGCAGCCCCGGTAGTTCGGACGGCTACACCTTC. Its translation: CASSPGSSDGYTF.